Listed below are T cell receptor beta chains from one sample, sequenced in a study of graft-versus-host responses after intestinal transplantation. Sequencing was performed with immunoSEQ multiplex PCR; in TCRdb, only in-frame clones are kept and a portion is missing. The profile shows 62,000 or so clones, roughly 90% of them singletons. Their cognate antigens are unknown. Material: unstimulated CD8+ T cells sorted from spleen or lymph node cells, obtained before transplant. These receptors originate from a human donor who was the organ donor for an intestinal transplant. The CDR3 runs from the conserved cysteine through the conserved F or W. A D gene is named only where the DNA matches it firmly. The size field is filled for only some rows; it gives once, few, many or a size class.

abundance: .; j_gene: TRBJ2-7; v_gene: TRBV7-9; d_gene: .; CDR3aa: CASSYLGYEQYF; CDR3nt: TGTGCCAGCAGTTATCTCGGGTACGAGCAGTACTTC
abundance: .; j_gene: TRBJ2-2; v_gene: TRBV29-1; d_gene: TRBD1; CDR3aa: CSVGTGQFGELFF; CDR3nt: TGCAGCGTCGGGACAGGGCAATTCGGGGAGCTGTTTTTT
abundance: .; j_gene: TRBJ2-1; v_gene: TRBV11-2; d_gene: .; CDR3aa: CASSWGRNEQFF; CDR3nt: TGTGCCAGCAGCTGGGGGAGGAATGAGCAGTTCTTC
abundance: .; j_gene: TRBJ1-3; v_gene: TRBV7-2; d_gene: .; CDR3aa: CASSLWGPGNTIYF; CDR3nt: TGTGCCAGCAGCTTGTGGGGGCCGGGAAACACCATATATTTT
abundance: few; j_gene: TRBJ1-5; v_gene: TRBV7-3; d_gene: .; CDR3aa: CASSPSGGGQPQHF; CDR3nt: TGTGCCAGCAGCCCCAGCGGGGGCGGGCAGCCCCAGCATTTT
abundance: .; j_gene: TRBJ2-1; v_gene: TRBV14; d_gene: TRBD2; CDR3aa: CASSPETTGASGRRNEQFF; CDR3nt: TGTGCCAGCAGCCCAGAAACCACAGGGGCTAGCGGGAGGCGGAATGAGCAGTTCTTC
abundance: .; j_gene: TRBJ2-1; v_gene: TRBV5-4; d_gene: TRBD2; CDR3aa: CASSSGLALNEQFF; CDR3nt: TGTGCCAGCAGCTCGGGACTAGCTCTCAATGAGCAGTTCTTC
abundance: .; j_gene: TRBJ1-5; v_gene: TRBV19; d_gene: .; CDR3aa: CASSAGNNQPQHF; CDR3nt: TGTGCCAGTAGTGCAGGCAACAATCAGCCCCAGCATTTT
abundance: .; j_gene: TRBJ1-1; v_gene: TRBV6-1; d_gene: .; CDR3aa: CASSDRKGTSKSGAFF; CDR3nt: TGTGCCAGCAGTGACCGAAAGGGGACATCGAAGAGTGGGGCTTTCTTT
abundance: .; j_gene: TRBJ2-4; v_gene: TRBV6-1; d_gene: .; CDR3aa: CASSLDSPHNIQYF; CDR3nt: TGTGCCAGCAGTCTCGACTCCCCACATAACATTCAGTACTTC
abundance: once; j_gene: TRBJ2-2; v_gene: TRBV14; d_gene: .; CDR3aa: CASSQRTWPGELFF; CDR3nt: TGTGCCAGCAGCCAACGTACCTGGCCCGGGGAGCTGTTTTTT
abundance: .; j_gene: TRBJ1-4; v_gene: TRBV9; d_gene: .; CDR3aa: CASSTPIATENNEKLFF; CDR3nt: TGTGCCAGCAGCACTCCGATCGCAACAGAAAATAATGAAAAACTGTTTTTT
abundance: .; j_gene: TRBJ2-2; v_gene: TRBV7-8; d_gene: TRBD2; CDR3aa: CASGLAGGHGELFF; CDR3nt: TGTGCCAGCGGGCTCGCGGGAGGGCACGGGGAGCTGTTTTTT
abundance: .; j_gene: TRBJ2-3; v_gene: TRBV4-2; d_gene: .; CDR3aa: CASSQERADPTDTQYF; CDR3nt: TGTGCCAGCAGCCAAGAAAGAGCGGACCCCACAGATACGCAGTATTTT
abundance: .; j_gene: TRBJ2-7; v_gene: TRBV28; d_gene: .; CDR3aa: CASKQGPTYEQYF; CDR3nt: TGTGCCAGCAAGCAGGGGCCCACCTACGAGCAGTACTTC
abundance: once; j_gene: TRBJ2-7; v_gene: TRBV2; d_gene: .; CDR3aa: CASSEGHRASYEQYF; CDR3nt: TGTGCCAGCAGTGAGGGCCACAGGGCCTCCTACGAGCAGTACTTC
abundance: once; j_gene: TRBJ2-2; v_gene: TRBV7-9; d_gene: .; CDR3aa: CASSPGQNTGELFF; CDR3nt: TGTGCCAGCAGCCCCGGACAGAACACCGGGGAGCTGTTTTTT
abundance: .; j_gene: TRBJ1-2; v_gene: TRBV7-9; d_gene: TRBD1; CDR3aa: CASSEGTVQGYTF; CDR3nt: TGTGCCAGCAGCGAAGGGACAGTGCAAGGCTACACCTTC
abundance: .; j_gene: TRBJ1-1; v_gene: TRBV10-3; d_gene: .; CDR3aa: CAISESPGGGLNTEAFF; CDR3nt: TGTGCCATCAGTGAGTCACCGGGGGGAGGGCTGAACACTGAAGCTTTCTTT
abundance: .; j_gene: TRBJ1-2; v_gene: TRBV27; d_gene: .; CDR3aa: CASRGFDYGYTF; CDR3nt: TGTGCCAGCCGCGGGTTTGACTATGGCTACACCTTC
abundance: .; j_gene: TRBJ2-3; v_gene: TRBV12-5; d_gene: .; CDR3aa: CASGPGVTDTQYF; CDR3nt: TGTGCTAGTGGTCCCGGAGTCACAGATACGCAGTATTTT
abundance: .; j_gene: TRBJ1-1; v_gene: TRBV7-2; d_gene: .; CDR3aa: CASSIPWTAGTEAFF; CDR3nt: TGTGCCAGCAGCATACCCTGGACAGCGGGAACTGAAGCTTTCTTT
abundance: .; j_gene: TRBJ1-1; v_gene: TRBV6-4; d_gene: TRBD1; CDR3aa: CASSEQGGNTEAFF; CDR3nt: TGTGCCAGCAGTGAGCAGGGGGGGAACACTGAAGCTTTCTTT
abundance: .; j_gene: TRBJ2-3; v_gene: TRBV4-1; d_gene: .; CDR3aa: CASRPGYMDRTDTQYF; CDR3nt: TGCGCCAGCCGCCCCGGGTATATGGATCGCACAGATACGCAGTATTTT
abundance: .; j_gene: TRBJ2-3; v_gene: TRBV7-6; d_gene: TRBD2; CDR3aa: CASRDTSAGDTTQYF; CDR3nt: TGTGCCAGCAGGGATACCAGTGCGGGGGATACTACGCAGTATTTT
abundance: once; j_gene: TRBJ1-1; v_gene: TRBV9; d_gene: .; CDR3aa: CASSQGNTEAFF; CDR3nt: TGTGCCAGCAGCCAGGGGAACACTGAAGCTTTCTTT
abundance: .; j_gene: TRBJ1-5; v_gene: TRBV30; d_gene: TRBD1; CDR3aa: CAWSMTGEQPQHF; CDR3nt: TGTGCCTGGAGTATGACAGGGGAGCAGCCCCAGCATTTT
abundance: .; j_gene: TRBJ1-3; v_gene: TRBV15; d_gene: .; CDR3aa: CATSRAPGLGEGNTIYF; CDR3nt: TGTGCCACCAGCAGGGCCCCGGGCCTCGGGGAAGGAAACACCATATATTTT
abundance: .; j_gene: TRBJ1-2; v_gene: TRBV6-6; d_gene: .; CDR3aa: CASSHSDSYYGYTF; CDR3nt: TGTGCCAGCAGTCACTCAGACAGTTACTATGGCTACACCTTC
abundance: .; j_gene: TRBJ2-2; v_gene: TRBV28; d_gene: .; CDR3aa: CASSLFQGNTGELFF; CDR3nt: TGTGCCAGCAGTTTGTTCCAGGGGAACACCGGGGAGCTGTTTTTT
abundance: once; j_gene: TRBJ2-3; v_gene: TRBV9; d_gene: .; CDR3aa: CASSKWGTRDTQYF; CDR3nt: TGTGCCAGCTCAAAGTGGGGCACCCGGGATACGCAGTATTTT
abundance: .; j_gene: TRBJ1-3; v_gene: TRBV19; d_gene: TRBD1; CDR3aa: CASSTTGQRRYTIYF; CDR3nt: TGTGCCAGTAGTACGACGGGACAGCGGCGCTACACCATATATTTT
abundance: .; j_gene: TRBJ2-3; v_gene: TRBV7-6; d_gene: TRBD2; CDR3aa: CASSLTSGSTDTQYF; CDR3nt: TGTGCCAGCAGCTTAACTAGCGGAAGCACAGATACGCAGTATTTT
abundance: .; j_gene: TRBJ2-7; v_gene: TRBV27; d_gene: TRBD2; CDR3aa: CASSGTSGAAYYEQYF; CDR3nt: TGTGCCAGCAGTGGGACTAGCGGGGCCGCCTACTACGAGCAGTACTTC
abundance: .; j_gene: TRBJ2-5; v_gene: TRBV27; d_gene: .; CDR3aa: CASSYRGAGAQYF; CDR3nt: TGTGCCAGCAGTTATCGGGGGGCCGGGGCCCAGTACTTC
abundance: .; j_gene: TRBJ1-1; v_gene: TRBV7-3; d_gene: TRBD1; CDR3aa: CASSLNRGGEAFF; CDR3nt: TGTGCCAGCAGCTTGAACAGGGGAGGTGAAGCTTTCTTT
abundance: .; j_gene: TRBJ2-2; v_gene: TRBV6-5; d_gene: .; CDR3aa: CASTPWVADTGELFF; CDR3nt: TGTGCCAGCACTCCTTGGGTTGCGGACACCGGGGAGCTGTTTTTT
abundance: .; j_gene: TRBJ2-3; v_gene: TRBV28; d_gene: TRBD1; CDR3aa: CAITGAWSTDTQYF; CDR3nt: TGTGCCATAACAGGGGCCTGGAGCACAGATACGCAGTATTTT
abundance: once; j_gene: TRBJ2-7; v_gene: TRBV11-2; d_gene: .; CDR3aa: CATSVSYEQYF; CDR3nt: TGTGCCACCTCCGTCTCCTACGAGCAGTACTTC
abundance: .; j_gene: TRBJ2-7; v_gene: TRBV6-9; d_gene: .; CDR3aa: CASSTMGQPYEQYF; CDR3nt: TGTGCCAGCAGCACTATGGGGCAGCCCTACGAGCAGTACTTC
abundance: .; j_gene: TRBJ2-3; v_gene: TRBV21-1; d_gene: .; CDR3aa: CASRKQESRREADTQYF; CDR3nt: TGTGCCAGCAGGAAACAAGAGTCTCGGCGGGAGGCAGATACGCAGTATTTT
abundance: .; j_gene: TRBJ2-7; v_gene: TRBV21-1; d_gene: .; CDR3aa: CASSKEGGGEPYF; CDR3nt: TGTGCCAGCAGCAAAGAGGGAGGAGGGGAACCGTACTTC
abundance: .; j_gene: TRBJ1-5; v_gene: TRBV7-9; d_gene: .; CDR3aa: CASSQSNQPQHF; CDR3nt: TGTGCCAGCAGCCAGAGCAATCAGCCCCAGCATTTT
abundance: .; j_gene: TRBJ2-3; v_gene: TRBV5-6; d_gene: TRBD2; CDR3aa: CASSFPRLAGGTDTQYF; CDR3nt: TGTGCCAGCAGCTTCCCTCGCCTAGCGGGAGGCACAGATACGCAGTATTTT
abundance: .; j_gene: TRBJ2-3; v_gene: TRBV7-3; d_gene: TRBD1; CDR3aa: CASSPRDRGFTDTQYF; CDR3nt: TGTGCCAGCAGCCCCCGGGACAGGGGATTCACAGATACGCAGTATTTT
abundance: .; j_gene: TRBJ2-7; v_gene: TRBV27; d_gene: TRBD1; CDR3aa: CASRQGKDGLHYEQYF; CDR3nt: TGTGCCAGCCGACAGGGAAAAGACGGTCTCCATTACGAGCAGTACTTC
abundance: .; j_gene: TRBJ1-1; v_gene: TRBV27; d_gene: .; CDR3aa: CASSWGLNTEAFF; CDR3nt: TGTGCCAGCAGTTGGGGCCTTAACACTGAAGCTTTCTTT
abundance: .; j_gene: TRBJ2-7; v_gene: TRBV7-7; d_gene: .; CDR3aa: CASSLADSPSYEQYF; CDR3nt: TGTGCTAGCAGCTTAGCGGACAGCCCCTCCTACGAGCAGTACTTC
abundance: .; j_gene: TRBJ2-5; v_gene: TRBV28; d_gene: .; CDR3aa: CASSLLAFRPQIFQETQYF; CDR3nt: TGTGCCAGCAGTTTACTAGCCTTCAGACCTCAGATCTTCCAAGAGACCCAGTACTTC
abundance: .; j_gene: TRBJ2-5; v_gene: TRBV6-5; d_gene: .; CDR3aa: CASSPSWPGQETQYF; CDR3nt: TGTGCCAGCAGTCCTTCCTGGCCGGGCCAAGAGACCCAGTACTTC
abundance: .; j_gene: TRBJ1-1; v_gene: TRBV4-2; d_gene: .; CDR3aa: CASSHFKSVFHEAFF; CDR3nt: TGTGCCAGCAGCCACTTCAAGTCGGTTTTTCATGAGGCTTTCTTT
abundance: .; j_gene: TRBJ2-2; v_gene: TRBV29-1; d_gene: TRBD1; CDR3aa: CSARQGLGTGELFF; CDR3nt: TGCAGCGCAAGACAGGGGTTGGGCACCGGGGAGCTGTTTTTT
abundance: .; j_gene: TRBJ1-1; v_gene: TRBV4-1; d_gene: .; CDR3aa: CASSPMTDTEAFF; CDR3nt: TGCGCCAGCAGCCCAATGACAGACACTGAAGCTTTCTTT
abundance: .; j_gene: TRBJ2-3; v_gene: TRBV6-5; d_gene: TRBD2; CDR3aa: CASSPLAGGADTQYF; CDR3nt: TGTGCCAGCAGTCCCTTAGCGGGAGGCGCGGATACGCAGTATTTT
abundance: .; j_gene: TRBJ1-5; v_gene: TRBV4-2; d_gene: .; CDR3aa: CASSQDDIHHQPQHF; CDR3nt: TGTGCCAGCAGCCAAGATGATATACATCATCAGCCCCAGCATTTT